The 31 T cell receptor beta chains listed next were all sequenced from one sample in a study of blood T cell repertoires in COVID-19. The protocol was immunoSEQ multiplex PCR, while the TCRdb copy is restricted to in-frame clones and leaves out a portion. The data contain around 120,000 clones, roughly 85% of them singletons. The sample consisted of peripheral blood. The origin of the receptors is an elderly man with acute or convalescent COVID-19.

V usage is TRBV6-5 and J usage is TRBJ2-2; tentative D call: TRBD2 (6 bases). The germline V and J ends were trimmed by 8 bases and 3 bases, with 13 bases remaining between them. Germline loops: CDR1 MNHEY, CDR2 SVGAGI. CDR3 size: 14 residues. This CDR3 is CASFSGRDTGELFF. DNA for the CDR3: TGTGCCAGCTTCTCCGGGAGAGACACCGGGGAGCTGTTTTTT.

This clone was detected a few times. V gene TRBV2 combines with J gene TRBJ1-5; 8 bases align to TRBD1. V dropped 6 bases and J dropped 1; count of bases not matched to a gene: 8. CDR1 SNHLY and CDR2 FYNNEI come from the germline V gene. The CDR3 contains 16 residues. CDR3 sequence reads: CASRSHRGKSNQPQHF. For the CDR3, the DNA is TGTGCCAGCAGGTCCCACAGGGGGAAGAGCAATCAGCCCCAGCATTTT.

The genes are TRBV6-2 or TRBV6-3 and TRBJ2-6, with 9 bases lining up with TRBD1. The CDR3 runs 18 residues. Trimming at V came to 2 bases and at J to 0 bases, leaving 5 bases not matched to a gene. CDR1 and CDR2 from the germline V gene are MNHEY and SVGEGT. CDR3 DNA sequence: TGTGCCAGCAGTTACCCTGGACAGGGGCACTCTGGGGCCAACGTCCTGACTTTC. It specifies CASSYPGQGHSGANVLTF.

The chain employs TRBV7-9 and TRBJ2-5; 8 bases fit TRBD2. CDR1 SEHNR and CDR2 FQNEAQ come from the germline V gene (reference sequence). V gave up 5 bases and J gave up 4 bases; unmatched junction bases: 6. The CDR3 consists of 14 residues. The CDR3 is CASSRAGAGETQYF. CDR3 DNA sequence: TGTGCCAGCAGCCGAGCGGGGGCGGGAGAGACCCAGTACTTC.

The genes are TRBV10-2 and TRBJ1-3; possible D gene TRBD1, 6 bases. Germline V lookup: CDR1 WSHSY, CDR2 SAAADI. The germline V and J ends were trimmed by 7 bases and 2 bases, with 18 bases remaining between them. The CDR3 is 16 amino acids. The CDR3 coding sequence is TGCGCCAGCACCGGAGTGGCACAGGGTACTGGAAACACCATATATTTT. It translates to CASTGVAQGTGNTIYF.

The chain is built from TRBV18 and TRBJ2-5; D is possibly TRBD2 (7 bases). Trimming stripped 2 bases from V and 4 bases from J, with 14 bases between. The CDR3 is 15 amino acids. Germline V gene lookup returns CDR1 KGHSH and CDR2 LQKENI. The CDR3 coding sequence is TGTGCCAGCTCACCAGGGATCCGGGGGGCAGAGACCCAGTACTTC. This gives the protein CASSPGIRGAETQYF. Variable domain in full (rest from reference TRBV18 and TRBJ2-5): NAGVMQNPRHLVRRRGQEARLRCSPMKGHSHVYWYRQLPEEGLKFMVYLQKENIIDESGMPKERFSAEFPKEGPSILRIQQVVRGDSAAYFCASSPGIRGAETQYFGPGTRLLVL.

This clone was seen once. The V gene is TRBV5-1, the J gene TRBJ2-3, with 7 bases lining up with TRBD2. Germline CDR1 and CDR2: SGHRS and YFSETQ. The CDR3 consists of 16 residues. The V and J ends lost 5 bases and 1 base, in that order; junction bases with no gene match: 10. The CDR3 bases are TGCGCCAGCAGGGGAGGAGCCAGCGGGGGCACAGATACGCAGTATTTT. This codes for CASRGGASGGTDTQYF. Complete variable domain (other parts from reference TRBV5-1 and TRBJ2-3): KAGVTQTPRYLIKTRGQQVTLSCSPISGHRSVSWYQQTPGQGLQFLFEYFSETQRNKGNFPGRFSGRQFSNSRSEMNVSTLELGDSALYLCASRGGASGGTDTQYFGPGTRLTVL.

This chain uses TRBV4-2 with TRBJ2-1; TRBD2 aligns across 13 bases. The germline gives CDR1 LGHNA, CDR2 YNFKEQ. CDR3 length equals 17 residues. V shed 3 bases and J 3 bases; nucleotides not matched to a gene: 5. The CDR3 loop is CASSQGTSGAFYNEQFF. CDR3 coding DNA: TGTGCCAGCAGCCAGGGGACTAGCGGGGCATTCTACAATGAGCAGTTCTTC.

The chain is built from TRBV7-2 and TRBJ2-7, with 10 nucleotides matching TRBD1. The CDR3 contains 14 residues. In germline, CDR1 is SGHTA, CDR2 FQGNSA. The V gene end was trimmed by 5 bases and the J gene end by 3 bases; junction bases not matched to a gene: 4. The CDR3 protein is CASSPWTGGYEQYF. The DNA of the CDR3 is TGTGCCAGCAGCCCCTGGACAGGGGGCTACGAGCAGTACTTC.

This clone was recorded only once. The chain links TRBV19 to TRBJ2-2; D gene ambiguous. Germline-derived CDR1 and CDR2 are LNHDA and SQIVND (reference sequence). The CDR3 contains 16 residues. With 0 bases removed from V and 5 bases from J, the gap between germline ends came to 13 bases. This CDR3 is CASSIDGRLRTGELFF. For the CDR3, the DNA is TGTGCCAGTAGTATAGACGGCAGGTTAAGAACCGGGGAGCTGTTTTTT.

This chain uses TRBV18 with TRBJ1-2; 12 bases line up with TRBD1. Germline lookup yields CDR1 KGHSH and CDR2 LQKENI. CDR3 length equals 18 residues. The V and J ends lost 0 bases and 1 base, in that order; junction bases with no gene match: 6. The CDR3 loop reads CASSPPGTGGTGNYGYTF. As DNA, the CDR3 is TGTGCCAGCTCACCACCGGGGACAGGGGGCACGGGTAACTATGGCTACACCTTC.

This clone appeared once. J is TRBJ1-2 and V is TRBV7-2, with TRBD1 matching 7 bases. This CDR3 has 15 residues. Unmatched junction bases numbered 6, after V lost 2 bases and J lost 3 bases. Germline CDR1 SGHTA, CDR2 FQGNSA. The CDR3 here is CASSLTTGVYYGYTF. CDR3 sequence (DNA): TGTGCCAGCAGCTTAACAACAGGGGTCTACTATGGCTACACCTTC.

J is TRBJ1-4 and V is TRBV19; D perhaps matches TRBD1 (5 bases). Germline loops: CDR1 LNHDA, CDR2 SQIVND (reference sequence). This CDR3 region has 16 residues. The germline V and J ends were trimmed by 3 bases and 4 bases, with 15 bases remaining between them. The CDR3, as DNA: TGTGCCAGTAGTATCTTTTCGCGGGGCTTTAATGAAAAACTGTTTTTT. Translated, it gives CASSIFSRGFNEKLFF.

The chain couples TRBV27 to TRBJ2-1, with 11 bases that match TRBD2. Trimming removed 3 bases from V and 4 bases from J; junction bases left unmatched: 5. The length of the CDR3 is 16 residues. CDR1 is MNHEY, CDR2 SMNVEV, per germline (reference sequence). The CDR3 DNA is TGTGCCAGCAGTTTCACGGGGACTAGCGGATACAATGAGCAGTTCTTC. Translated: CASSFTGTSGYNEQFF.

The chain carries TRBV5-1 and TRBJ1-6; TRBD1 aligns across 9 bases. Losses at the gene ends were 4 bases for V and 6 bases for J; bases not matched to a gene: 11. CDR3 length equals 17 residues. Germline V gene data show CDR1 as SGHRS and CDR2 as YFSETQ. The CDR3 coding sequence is TGCGCCAGCAGCCAATTTACAGGGGGCGCAACTAATTCACCCCTCCACTTT. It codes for CASSQFTGGATNSPLHF.

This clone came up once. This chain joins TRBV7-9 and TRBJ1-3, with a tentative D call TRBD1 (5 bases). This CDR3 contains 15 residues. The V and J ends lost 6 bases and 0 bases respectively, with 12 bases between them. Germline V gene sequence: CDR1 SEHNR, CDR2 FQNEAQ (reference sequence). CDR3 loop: CASRSTVYSGNTIYF. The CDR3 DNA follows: TGTGCCAGCAGGTCGACAGTATACTCTGGAAACACCATATATTTT.

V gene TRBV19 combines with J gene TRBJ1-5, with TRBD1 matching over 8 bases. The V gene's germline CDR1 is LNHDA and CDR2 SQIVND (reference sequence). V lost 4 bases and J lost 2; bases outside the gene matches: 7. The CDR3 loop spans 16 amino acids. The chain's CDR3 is CASSTTGVERNQPQHF. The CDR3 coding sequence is TGTGCCAGTAGTACGACAGGGGTTGAGCGCAATCAGCCCCAGCATTTT. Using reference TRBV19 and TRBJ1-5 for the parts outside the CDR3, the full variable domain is DGGITQSPKYLFRKEGQNVTLSCEQNLNHDAMYWYRQDPGQGLRLIYYSQIVNDFQKGDIAEGYSVSREKKESFPLTVTSAQKNPTAFYLCASSTTGVERNQPQHFGDGTRLSIL.

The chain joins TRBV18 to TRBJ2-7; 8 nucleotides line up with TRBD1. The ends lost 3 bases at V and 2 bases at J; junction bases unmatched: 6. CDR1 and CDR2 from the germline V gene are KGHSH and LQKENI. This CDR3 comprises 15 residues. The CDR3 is CASSPLGTGAYEQYF. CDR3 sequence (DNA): TGTGCCAGCTCACCCCTGGGGACAGGCGCCTACGAGCAGTACTTC.

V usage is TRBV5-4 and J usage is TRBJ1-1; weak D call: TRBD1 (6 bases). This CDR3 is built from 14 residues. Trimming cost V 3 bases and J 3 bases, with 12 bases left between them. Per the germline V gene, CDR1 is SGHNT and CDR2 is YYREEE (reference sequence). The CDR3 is CASSSGGRDTEAFF. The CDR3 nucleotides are TGTGCCAGCAGCTCGGGGGGGCGTGACACTGAAGCTTTCTTT.

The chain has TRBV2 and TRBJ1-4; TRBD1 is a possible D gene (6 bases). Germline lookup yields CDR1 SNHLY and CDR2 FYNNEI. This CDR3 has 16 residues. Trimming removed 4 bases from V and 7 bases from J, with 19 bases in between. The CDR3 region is CASSGNPGERGEKLFF. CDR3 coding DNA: TGTGCCAGCAGTGGAAATCCAGGGGAGAGGGGTGAAAAACTGTTTTTT.

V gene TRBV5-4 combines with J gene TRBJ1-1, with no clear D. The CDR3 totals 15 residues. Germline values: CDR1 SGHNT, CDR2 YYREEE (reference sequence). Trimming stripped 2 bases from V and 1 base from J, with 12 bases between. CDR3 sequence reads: CASSFQRSGNTEAFF. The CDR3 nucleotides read TGTGCCAGCAGCTTTCAGCGTTCTGGGAACACTGAAGCTTTCTTT. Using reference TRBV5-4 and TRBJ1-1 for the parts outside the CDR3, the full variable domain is ETGVTQSPTHLIKTRGQQVTLRCSSQSGHNTVSWYQQALGQGPQFIFQYYREEENGRGNFPPRFSGLQFPNYSSELNVNALELDDSALYLCASSFQRSGNTEAFFGQGTRLTVV.

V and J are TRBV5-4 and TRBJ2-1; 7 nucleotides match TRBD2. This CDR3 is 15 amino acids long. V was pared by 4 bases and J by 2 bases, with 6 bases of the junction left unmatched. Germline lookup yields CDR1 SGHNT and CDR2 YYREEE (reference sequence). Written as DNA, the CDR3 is TGTGCCAGCAGCCTTAGCGGGTACCCCTACAATGAGCAGTTCTTC. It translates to CASSLSGYPYNEQFF.

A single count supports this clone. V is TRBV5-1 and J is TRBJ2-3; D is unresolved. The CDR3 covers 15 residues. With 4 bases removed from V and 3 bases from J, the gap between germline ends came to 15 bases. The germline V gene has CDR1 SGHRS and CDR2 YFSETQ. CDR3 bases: TGCGCCAGCAGCCCCCTCCTAACACAGACAGATACGCAGTATTTT. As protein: CASSPLLTQTDTQYF.

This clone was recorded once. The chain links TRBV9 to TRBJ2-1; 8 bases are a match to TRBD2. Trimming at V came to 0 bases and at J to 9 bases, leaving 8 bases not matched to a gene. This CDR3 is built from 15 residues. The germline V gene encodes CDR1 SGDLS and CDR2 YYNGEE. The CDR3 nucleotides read TGTGCCAGCAGCGTAGTAACGGGAGGGCCCTCTGAGCAGTTCTTC. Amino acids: CASSVVTGGPSEQFF.

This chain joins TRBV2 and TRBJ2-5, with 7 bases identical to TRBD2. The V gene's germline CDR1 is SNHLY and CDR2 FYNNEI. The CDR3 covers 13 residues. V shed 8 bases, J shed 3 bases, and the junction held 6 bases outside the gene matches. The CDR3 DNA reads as TGTGCCAGCCTCGGGCTAGCGGAAGAGACCCAGTACTTC. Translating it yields CASLGLAEETQYF.

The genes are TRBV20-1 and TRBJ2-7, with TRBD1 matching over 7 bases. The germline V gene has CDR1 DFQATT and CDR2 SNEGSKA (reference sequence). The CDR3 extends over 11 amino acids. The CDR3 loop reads CAPQGVYEQYF. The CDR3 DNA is TGCGCACCCCAGGGGGTCTACGAGCAGTACTTC.

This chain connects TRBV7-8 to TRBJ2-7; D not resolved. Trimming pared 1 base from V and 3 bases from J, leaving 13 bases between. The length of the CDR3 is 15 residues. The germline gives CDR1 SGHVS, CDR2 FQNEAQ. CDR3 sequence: CASSLDATHNYEQYF. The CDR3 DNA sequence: TGTGCCAGCAGCTTAGACGCGACACACAACTACGAGCAGTACTTC.

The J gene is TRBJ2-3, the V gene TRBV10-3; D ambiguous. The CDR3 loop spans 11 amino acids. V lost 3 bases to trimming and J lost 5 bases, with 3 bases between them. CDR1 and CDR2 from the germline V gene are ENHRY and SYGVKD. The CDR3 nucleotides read TGTGCCATCAGTGATCTAGATACGCAGTATTTT. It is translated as CAISDLDTQYF.

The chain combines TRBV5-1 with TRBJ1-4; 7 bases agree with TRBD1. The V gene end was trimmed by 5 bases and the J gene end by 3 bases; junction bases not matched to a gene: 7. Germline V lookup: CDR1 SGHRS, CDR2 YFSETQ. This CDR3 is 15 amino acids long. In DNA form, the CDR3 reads TGCGCCAGCAGAGAGACAGGGTTGTCTAATGAAAAACTGTTTTTT. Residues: CASRETGLSNEKLFF.

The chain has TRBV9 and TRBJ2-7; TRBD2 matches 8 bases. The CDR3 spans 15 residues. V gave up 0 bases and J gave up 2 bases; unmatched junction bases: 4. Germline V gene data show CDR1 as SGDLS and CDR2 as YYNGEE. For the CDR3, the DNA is TGTGCCAGCAGCGTAGGAGGACTAGCTACCTACGAGCAGTACTTC. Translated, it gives CASSVGGLATYEQYF. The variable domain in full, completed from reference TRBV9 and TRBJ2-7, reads DSGVTQTPKHLITATGQRVTLRCSPRSGDLSVYWYQQSLDQGLQFLIQYYNGEERAKGNILERFSAQQFPDLHSELNLSSLELGDSALYFCASSVGGLATYEQYFGPGTRLTVT.

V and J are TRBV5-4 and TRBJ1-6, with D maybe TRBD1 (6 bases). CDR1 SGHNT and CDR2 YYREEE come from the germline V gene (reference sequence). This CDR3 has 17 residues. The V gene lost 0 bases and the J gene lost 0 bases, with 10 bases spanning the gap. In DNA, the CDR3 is TGTGCCAGCAGCTTGGTAGGACAGAGCTCCTATAATTCACCCCTCCACTTT. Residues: CASSLVGQSSYNSPLHF.